The 24 T cell receptor beta chains below come from one sample, sequenced in a study of CD4 and CD8 cells across lung adenocarcinoma regions. One entry per CDR3 protein results from TCRdb running MiXCR on the PCR reads. There are some 22,000 distinct CDR3 sequences in the sample; over 40% occur only once, and 20% to 25% lies in the top ten. The sequencing sample was made of CD4+ T cells from the center of a lung tumor. The source is a male donor with lung adenocarcinoma. The CD4 and CD8 labels of this study may be unreliable.

This clonotype has just a few counts. The V gene is TRBV6-5, the J gene TRBJ2-1; D might be TRBD1 (6 bases). This CDR3 comprises 15 residues. Trimming removed 4 bases from V and 10 bases from J, with 20 bases in between. Looked up from germline, CDR1 is MNHEY and CDR2 is SVGAGI. The CDR3 here is CASSLGGLGTYEQFF. Here the CDR3 DNA reads TGTGCCAGCAGTTTAGGGGGATTAGGGACCTACGAGCAGTTCTTC.

With regard to this clonotype: At one end, the junction sequence differs from germline, possibly due to a read error. The chain has TRBV6-2 or TRBV6-3 and TRBJ2-3; 9 bases align to TRBD2. The germline CDR1 and CDR2 sequences are MNHEY and SVGEGT. The CDR3 consists of 14 residues. CDR3 bases: TGTGCCAGCAGAACCTTAGGGACTAGCTGGGAGCAGTTCTTT. It translates to CASRTLGTSWEQFF.

Worth noting for this clonotype: Relative to the germline gene, one junction end is altered; a read error may explain this. The chain has TRBV6-1 and TRBJ2-4; D is undetermined. This CDR3 is 15 amino acids long. The germline CDR1 and CDR2 sequences are MNHNS and SASEGT. Written as DNA, the CDR3 is TGTGCCAGCAGTGAAAGGGCCAGCGACCAAAACACTCAGTACTTC. It is translated as CASSERASDQNTQYF.

As regards this clonotype: Germline is not matched at one junction end, which may reflect a read error. This chain links TRBV7-8 with TRBJ2-1; TRBD2 is a possible D gene (5 bases). Germline lookup yields CDR1 SGHVS and CDR2 FQNEAQ. CDR3 size: 22 residues. The CDR3 loop is CVPSFCGSLCIEGASSEVPCCF. The CDR3 DNA follows: TGTGTCCCAAGCTTCTGTGGGTCTCTTTGCATTGAGGGTGCAAGCTCAGAGGTGCCTTGCTGCTTC.

Turning to this clonotype: A junction end diverges from the germline sequence, so it may reflect a read error. V and J are TRBV10-2 and TRBJ2-6, with 8 bases fitting TRBD1. Germline V gene lookup returns CDR1 WSHSY and CDR2 SAAADI. This CDR3 has 17 residues. The CDR3 region has the DNA TGCGCCAGCAGTGAGGGCAGGGGGCGGTCTGGCGCCAACGACCTGACCTTC. Translated: CASSEGRGRSGANDLTF.

The chain employs TRBV6-5 and TRBJ2-4; perhaps TRBD1 as D (5 bases). The end of the DNA fits TRBJ2-7 better, so the J call may be wrong. Looked up from germline, CDR1 is MNHEY and CDR2 is SVGAGI. This CDR3 has 16 amino acids. The CDR3 is CASSYSTPSQGHEQYF. DNA for the CDR3: TGTGCCAGCAGTTACTCTACTCCATCTCAGGGCCACGAGCAGTACTTC.

This clonotype was seen at least ten times. The chain is built from TRBV7-6 and TRBJ2-1; 7 positions agree with TRBD2. V was clipped by 5 bases and J by 0 bases; unmatched bases: 4. Germline V gene sequence: CDR1 SGHVS, CDR2 FNYEAQ. CDR3 length equals 15 residues. The CDR3 sequence is CASSPAGSSYNEQFF. The CDR3 bases are TGTGCCAGCAGCCCAGCGGGGAGCTCCTACAATGAGCAGTTCTTC.

This chain connects TRBV7-9 to TRBJ2-1; D is undetermined. The CDR3 covers 13 residues. Trimming left V 4 bases short and J 6 bases short, with 10 bases between. CDR1 SEHNR and CDR2 FQNEAQ come from the germline V gene (reference sequence). The CDR3 coding sequence is TGTGCCAGCAGCTGGACGGACCTCAATGAGCAGTTCTTC. It specifies CASSWTDLNEQFF. Drawing the rest from reference TRBV7-9 and TRBJ2-1, the complete variable domain is DTGVSQNPRHKITKRGQNVTFRCDPISEHNRLYWYRQTLGQGPEFLTYFQNEAQLEKSRLLSDRFSAERPKGSFSTLEIQRTEQGDSAMYLCASSWTDLNEQFFGPGTRLTVL.

This chain connects TRBV20-1 to TRBJ2-3; 8 positions agree with TRBD2. The CDR3 covers 16 residues. Losses at the gene ends were 6 bases for V and 2 bases for J; bases not matched to a gene: 13. Per the germline V gene, CDR1 is DFQATT and CDR2 is SNEGSKA (reference sequence). CDR3 coding DNA: TGCAGTGCACAAAAAGCCTCACTAGCGGTCACAGATACGCAGTATTTT. Amino acids: CSAQKASLAVTDTQYF.

About this clonotype: The junction departs from the called germline gene at one end, perhaps through a read error. The CDR3 DNA is TGTGCCAGCCAGTATAGCGGTAGCACAGAGACGCAGTACTTT. This sequence encodes CASQYSGSTETQYF. The gene calls are TRBV6-1 and TRBJ2-3; D might be TRBD2 (6 bases). The CDR3 is made up of 14 amino acids. Germline CDR1 MNHNS, CDR2 SASEGT.

This clonotype was detected a few times. The J gene is TRBJ1-1, the V gene TRBV4-1, with 11 bases lining up with TRBD1. The ends lost 2 bases at V and 2 bases at J; junction bases unmatched: 7. This CDR3 is 17 amino acids long. Germline V lookup: CDR1 MGHRA, CDR2 YSYEKL. The CDR3 coding sequence is TGCGCCAGCAGCCAAAGGGACAGGGGGGGAGGAAACACTGAAGCTTTCTTT. Its protein product is CASSQRDRGGGNTEAFF.

By share of the sample, this clonotype is medium-sized. This chain joins TRBV10-2 and TRBJ2-3, with 14 positions matching TRBD2. The ends lost 6 bases at V and 4 bases at J; junction bases unmatched: 15. Germline lookup yields CDR1 WSHSY and CDR2 SAAADI. The CDR3 runs 19 residues. The CDR3 region has the DNA TGCGCCAGCAGGACCGGGACGGCCGGGACTAGCGGGAGAGCAGATACGCAGTATTTT. The encoded protein is CASRTGTAGTSGRADTQYF.

About this clonotype itself: A read error may account for a junction end that differs from germline. The V and J genes are TRBV6-1 and TRBJ2-3; no clear D gene. CDR3 size: 15 residues. Germline V gene data show CDR1 as MNHNS and CDR2 as SASEGT. The DNA for the CDR3 is TGTGCCAGGGGCCGCGAGGCTGTGAGCACCGAGGAGCAGTTTTTT. This encodes CARGREAVSTEEQFF.

The rearrangement uses TRBV27 and TRBJ2-4, with D perhaps TRBD1 or TRBD2 (6 bases each). TRBJ2-7 matches the DNA end more closely, so the J call is doubtful. This CDR3 contains 19 residues. Per the germline V gene, CDR1 is MNHEY and CDR2 is SMNVEV (reference sequence). The CDR3 sequence is CASRLRGARVQAGEVEQYF. CDR3 DNA: TGTGCCAGCAGGTTAAGGGGAGCAAGGGTGCAAGCAGGGGAGGTCGAGCAGTACTTC.

This clonotype was counted once. The CDR3 does not close with the conserved phenylalanine or tryptophan, likely indicating a read error. V gene TRBV6-1 combines with J gene TRBJ2-1, with D perhaps being TRBD1 or TRBD2 (5 bases each). TRBJ2-5 matches the DNA end more closely, so the J call is doubtful. CDR3 length equals 14 residues. Germline lookup yields CDR1 MNHNS and CDR2 SASEGT. The DNA of the CDR3 is TGTGCCAGCAGTGAAGCCGGGGCGGGAGAGACCCAGTACCCC. Residues: CASSEAGAGETQYP.

On this clonotype: Its ends do not fully match the called genes, so a read error is possible. The gene calls are TRBV27 and TRBJ2-5; either TRBD1 or TRBD2 may fit D (6 bases each). The CDR3 covers 16 residues. The germline V gene has CDR1 MNHEY and CDR2 SMNVEV (reference sequence). The CDR3, as DNA: TGTGCCAGCAGGGGAATCGGGGGCCGCGTCACAGAGACCCAGTATTTC. This sequence encodes CASRGIGGRVTETQYF.

A word on this clonotype: Germline and junction disagree at one end, which may indicate a read error. This chain uses TRBV7-6 with TRBJ2-5; D might be TRBD1 or TRBD2, each matching 5 bases. The CDR3 sequence is 16 residues long. Per germline, CDR1 SGHVS and CDR2 FNYEAQ. In DNA form, the CDR3 reads TGTGCCAGCACCTGGCCGGGGCGGCGTGGCCCAGAGACGCAGTACTTC. As protein: CASTWPGRRGPETQYF.

At least ten counts were recorded for this clonotype. The chain joins TRBV7-6 to TRBJ2-5; D uncertain. V lost 3 bases, J lost 2 bases, and 13 bases lay in between. There are 15 residues in the CDR3. Germline assignment: CDR1 SGHVS and CDR2 FNYEAQ. The CDR3 spells CASSFRSGSQETQYF. The CDR3 DNA sequence: TGTGCCAGCAGCTTTAGAAGTGGATCTCAAGAGACCCAGTACTTC.

In its sample, this clonotype ranks as large. CDR3 DNA sequence: TGTGCCAGCAGTTACACTCAAGGGGGGGGGACCCAGTACTTC. Amino acids: CASSYTQGGGTQYF. The chain employs TRBV6-5 and TRBJ2-5, with D possibly being TRBD2 (7 bases). With 2 bases removed from V and 7 bases from J, the gap between germline ends came to 14 bases. The CDR3 covers 14 residues. Germline V CDR1 and CDR2: MNHEY, SVGAGI.

This CDR3 is CASSLNGQETQYF. CDR3 sequence (DNA): TGTGCCAGCAGTTTAAACGGACAAGAGACCCAGTACTTC. The V gene is TRBV27, the J gene TRBJ2-5; D not resolved. Trimming removed 2 bases at V and 2 bases at J, with 6 bases between. Per germline, CDR1 MNHEY and CDR2 SMNVEV (reference sequence). This CDR3 is 13 amino acids long.

This clonotype was observed at least ten times. The rearrangement uses TRBV6-1 and TRBJ1-1; D ambiguous. CDR3 length: 14 residues. From germline, CDR1 is MNHNS and CDR2 SASEGT. Trimming shortened V by 2 bases and J by 3 bases, and 10 bases separated the two germline ends. CDR3: CASSELAIYTEAFF. The CDR3 DNA follows: TGTGCCAGCAGTGAACTCGCTATCTACACTGAAGCTTTCTTT.

As for this clonotype: Germline is not matched at one junction end, which may reflect a read error. The chain links TRBV6-1 to TRBJ2-1; D may match TRBD1 or TRBD2 (5 bases each). TRBJ2-3 explains the end of the DNA better; the J call may be wrong. Germline V gene data show CDR1 as MNHNS and CDR2 as SASEGT. The CDR3 length is 13 residues. The DNA for the CDR3 is TGTGCCAGCCGTGAAGGGACCAGCGATACGCAGTATTTT. It yields the protein CASREGTSDTQYF.

V gene TRBV9 combines with J gene TRBJ2-1; possibly TRBD1 or TRBD2 for D (5 bases each). The CDR3 loop spans 16 amino acids. Germline CDR1 and CDR2: SGDLS and YYNGEE. V lost 2 bases and J lost 4, with 16 bases in between. DNA for the CDR3: TGTGCCAGCAGCGTGACCCCCGGGACCCAATACAATGAGCAGTTCTTC. Its translation: CASSVTPGTQYNEQFF. The full variable domain, its missing parts supplied by reference TRBV9 and TRBJ2-1, is DSGVTQTPKHLITATGQRVTLRCSPRSGDLSVYWYQQSLDQGLQFLIQYYNGEERAKGNILERFSAQQFPDLHSELNLSSLELGDSALYFCASSVTPGTQYNEQFFGPGTRLTVL.

In its sample, this clonotype was seen many times. The V gene is TRBV6-5, the J gene TRBJ2-1; D remains unclear. The end of the DNA aligns better with TRBJ2-7, so the J call may be wrong. This CDR3 region has 14 residues. Germline CDR1 is MNHEY and CDR2 is SVGAGI. CDR3 sequence reads: CASSYSIPGYEQYF. The CDR3 DNA is TGTGCCAGCAGTTACTCTATACCCGGCTACGAGCAGTACTTC.